The 19 T cell receptor beta chains in this list originate from one sample, sequenced in a study of blood T cell repertoires in COVID-19. Produced via immunoSEQ multiplex PCR; TCRdb's table is partial and in-frame only. Of roughly 200,000 clones listed, 75% to 90% are singletons. What was sequenced was PBMCs or T cells enriched from blood (not recorded which). These receptors originate from a woman aged 25 to 39 who had been exposed to COVID-19.

The gene calls are TRBV12-3 or TRBV12-4 and TRBJ1-5; possible D gene TRBD1, 6 bases. V lost 6 bases to trimming and J lost 6 bases, with 12 bases between them. The CDR3 totals 13 residues. The DNA for the CDR3 is TGTGCCAGCAGAACAGGGAGAGGTCAGCCCCAGCATTTT. It is translated as CASRTGRGQPQHF.

The chain links TRBV5-1 to TRBJ2-1; possible D gene TRBD1, 6 bases. Deletions cut 0 bases from V and 6 bases from J, with 13 bases between. The germline CDR1 and CDR2 sequences are SGHRS and YFSETQ. CDR3 length: 15 residues. The DNA of the CDR3 is TGCGCCAGCAGCTTGGGGGGTACAGGGCTCAATGAGCAGTTCTTC. Translated, it gives CASSLGGTGLNEQFF.

The chain employs TRBV19 and TRBJ1-4; D is unresolved. The CDR3 covers 16 residues. In germline, CDR1 is LNHDA, CDR2 SQIVND (reference sequence). V was pared by 3 bases and J by 0 bases, with 11 bases between. CDR3 in amino acids: CASSITTLATNEKLFF. CDR3 in DNA: TGTGCCAGTAGTATCACGACACTTGCAACTAATGAAAAACTGTTTTTT. Full variable domain (remainder filled in from reference TRBV19 and TRBJ1-4): DGGITQSPKYLFRKEGQNVTLSCEQNLNHDAMYWYRQDPGQGLRLIYYSQIVNDFQKGDIAEGYSVSREKKESFPLTVTSAQKNPTAFYLCASSITTLATNEKLFFGSGTQLSVL.

This chain links TRBV15 with TRBJ1-1; unclear D gene. Trimming took 0 bases from V and 12 from J, leaving 20 bases between them. Germline V gives CDR1 LNHNV, CDR2 YYDKDF (reference sequence). This CDR3 comprises 15 residues. The chain's CDR3 is CATSRDRGIWETSFF. CDR3 sequence (DNA): TGTGCCACCAGCAGAGATCGGGGTATTTGGGAAACGTCTTTCTTT. The complete variable domain, with remaining parts taken from reference TRBV15 and TRBJ1-1, reads DAMVIQNPRYQVTQFGKPVTLSCSQTLNHNVMYWYQQKSSQAPKLLFHYYDKDFNNEADTPDNFQSRRPNTSFCFLDIRSPGLGDTAMYLCATSRDRGIWETSFFGQGTRLTVV.

This clone was found once. The V call is TRBV19, the J call TRBJ2-7; 10 bases are a match to TRBD1. J was trimmed by 2 bases and V by 5 bases; bases with no gene match: 12. The CDR3 sequence is 17 residues long. Germline V CDR1 and CDR2: LNHDA, SQIVND (reference sequence). The DNA of the CDR3 is TGTGCCAGTAGTTCGCGCACGGGACAGGGGAAGGCCTACGAGCAGTACTTC. Translation: CASSSRTGQGKAYEQYF.

In this sample, this clone turned up once. The chain couples TRBV3-1 (or the pseudogene TRBV3-2) to TRBJ2-5; 10 bases agree with TRBD2. The V and J ends lost 1 base and 5 bases, in that order; junction bases with no gene match: 19. Per germline, CDR1 LGHDT and CDR2 YNNKEL (reference sequence). This CDR3 has 20 amino acids. Here the CDR3 reads CASSQAYGLAGGHASETQYF. In DNA, the CDR3 is TGTGCCAGCAGCCAAGCCTATGGATTAGCGGGGGGCCATGCCAGTGAGACCCAGTACTTC.

V usage is TRBV29-1 and J usage is TRBJ1-5, with TRBD1 identical over 7 bases. The CDR3 extends over 13 amino acids. V lost 2 bases, J lost 7 bases, and 5 bases stayed unmatched. Germline V gives CDR1 SQVTM, CDR2 ANQGSEA. CDR3 sequence: CSVETGVGQPQHF. DNA for the CDR3: TGCAGCGTTGAAACAGGGGTCGGCCAGCCCCAGCATTTT.

The rearrangement joins TRBV10-3 to TRBJ2-7, with TRBD1 matching over 7 bases. Germline CDR1 is ENHRY and CDR2 is SYGVKD. Unmatched junction bases numbered 6, after V lost 4 bases and J lost 6 bases. The CDR3 spans 13 residues. The DNA for the CDR3 is TGTGCCATCAGTGTACAGGACAGGTCCGAGCAGTACTTC. Protein: CAISVQDRSEQYF.

This clone was recorded only once. V and J are TRBV13 and TRBJ2-7; possible D gene TRBD1, 5 bases. The germline V gene encodes CDR1 PRHDT and CDR2 FYEKMQ (reference sequence). CDR3 length: 12 residues. The V end lost 5 bases, the J end lost 6 bases, and 11 bases lay between the germline ends. The CDR3 spells CASSQGRSEQYF. CDR3 nucleotides: TGTGCCAGCAGCCAGGGAAGGAGCGAGCAGTACTTC.

This chain connects TRBV19 to TRBJ1-1; 7 bases match TRBD1. This CDR3 region has 15 residues. The germline V gene has CDR1 LNHDA and CDR2 SQIVND (reference sequence). V gave up 0 bases and J gave up 4 bases; unmatched junction bases: 5. The CDR3 DNA sequence: TGTGCCAGTAGTATAGATGGTTCAGGGGGCACTGAAGCTTTCTTT. As protein: CASSIDGSGGTEAFF.

This clone was recorded once. The V call is TRBV19, the J call TRBJ1-6; unclear D gene. Germline V CDR1 and CDR2: LNHDA, SQIVND (reference sequence). This CDR3 spans 14 amino acids. With 6 bases removed from V and 5 bases from J, the gap between germline ends came to 11 bases. DNA of the CDR3: TGTGCCAGTAGGCCGGGATCCCATAATTCACCCCTCCACTTT. Translation gives CASRPGSHNSPLHF.

V usage is TRBV7-6 and J usage is TRBJ1-2; 8 bases agree with TRBD1. Germline V gives CDR1 SGHVS, CDR2 FNYEAQ. The CDR3 consists of 15 residues. The V and J ends lost 5 bases and 4 bases, in that order; junction bases with no gene match: 9. DNA for the CDR3: TGTGCCAGCAGCCCCTTACAGGGGGTAGGCTATGGCTACACCTTC. It translates to CASSPLQGVGYGYTF.

This chain joins TRBV6-5 and TRBJ1-1; TRBD1 aligns across 10 bases. In germline, CDR1 is MNHEY, CDR2 SVGAGI. The V gene end was trimmed by 7 bases and the J gene end by 4 bases; junction bases not matched to a gene: 3. The CDR3 totals 13 residues. Written as DNA, the CDR3 is TGTGCCAGCACGGGACAGGGGTCCACTGAAGCTTTCTTT. Amino acid sequence: CASTGQGSTEAFF.

The gene calls are TRBV9 and TRBJ2-3; 9 positions match TRBD1. Germline V gene data show CDR1 as SGDLS and CDR2 as YYNGEE. The trim removed 3 bases at V and 7 bases at J, leaving 9 bases unmatched. The CDR3 sequence is 15 residues long. The CDR3 is CASSATGTGTYTQYF. The CDR3 DNA reads TGTGCCAGCAGCGCCACCGGGACAGGGACCTATACGCAGTATTTT.

The chain's CDR3 is CASSFNNLTGAETEAFF. CDR3 nucleotide sequence: TGCGCCAGCAGCTTCAACAATTTGACAGGGGCAGAGACTGAAGCTTTCTTT. The chain joins TRBV5-1 to TRBJ1-1; 8 bases are shared with TRBD1. The V and J ends lost 2 bases and 5 bases, in that order; junction bases with no gene match: 14. This CDR3 contains 17 residues. Germline V gives CDR1 SGHRS, CDR2 YFSETQ. The complete variable domain, with remaining parts taken from reference TRBV5-1 and TRBJ1-1, reads KAGVTQTPRYLIKTRGQQVTLSCSPISGHRSVSWYQQTPGQGLQFLFEYFSETQRNKGNFPGRFSGRQFSNSRSEMNVSTLELGDSALYLCASSFNNLTGAETEAFFGQGTRLTVV.

This rearrangement joins TRBV2 to TRBJ1-2; D remains unclear. The CDR3 is made up of 12 amino acids. V was cut by 3 bases and J by 7 bases, with 9 bases left in between. Germline CDR1 is SNHLY and CDR2 is FYNNEI. CDR3 sequence reads: CASSEENRGYTF. For the CDR3, the DNA is TGTGCCAGCAGTGAGGAGAACCGTGGCTACACCTTC. The whole variable domain, remainder taken from reference TRBV2 and TRBJ1-2, is EPEVTQTPSHQVTQMGQEVILRCVPISNHLYFYWYRQILGQKVEFLVSFYNNEISEKSEIFDDQFSVERPDGSNFTLKIRSTKLEDSAMYFCASSEENRGYTFGSGTRLTVV.

This rearrangement joins TRBV7-2 to TRBJ1-2; a weak D match, TRBD1 (5 bases). The CDR3 runs 15 residues. V lost 1 base and J lost 2, with 11 bases in between. The germline V gene encodes CDR1 SGHTA and CDR2 FQGNSA. The CDR3 bases are TGTGCCAGCAGCTTAGAGGGACTATTAAACTATGGCTACACCTTC. Encoded protein: CASSLEGLLNYGYTF.

The rearrangement links TRBV9 to TRBJ2-1, with TRBD2 matching 8 bases. Unmatched junction bases numbered 8, after V lost 4 bases and J lost 2 bases. Germline lookup yields CDR1 SGDLS and CDR2 YYNGEE. The CDR3 is made up of 16 amino acids. In DNA, the CDR3 is TGTGCCAGCAGCTTCTCCGGACTAGCCACCTACAATGAGCAGTTCTTC. Translating gives CASSFSGLATYNEQFF.

This clone has just one count. V and J are TRBV4-1 and TRBJ2-1; 8 positions agree with TRBD2. Trimming cost V 1 base and J 1 base; bases outside gene matches: 0. The CDR3 length is 15 residues. Germline-derived CDR1 and CDR2 are MGHRA and YSYEKL. CDR3 nucleotides: TGCGCCAGCAGCCAAGGCGGGGGGTCCTACAATGAGCAGTTCTTC. This codes for CASSQGGGSYNEQFF.